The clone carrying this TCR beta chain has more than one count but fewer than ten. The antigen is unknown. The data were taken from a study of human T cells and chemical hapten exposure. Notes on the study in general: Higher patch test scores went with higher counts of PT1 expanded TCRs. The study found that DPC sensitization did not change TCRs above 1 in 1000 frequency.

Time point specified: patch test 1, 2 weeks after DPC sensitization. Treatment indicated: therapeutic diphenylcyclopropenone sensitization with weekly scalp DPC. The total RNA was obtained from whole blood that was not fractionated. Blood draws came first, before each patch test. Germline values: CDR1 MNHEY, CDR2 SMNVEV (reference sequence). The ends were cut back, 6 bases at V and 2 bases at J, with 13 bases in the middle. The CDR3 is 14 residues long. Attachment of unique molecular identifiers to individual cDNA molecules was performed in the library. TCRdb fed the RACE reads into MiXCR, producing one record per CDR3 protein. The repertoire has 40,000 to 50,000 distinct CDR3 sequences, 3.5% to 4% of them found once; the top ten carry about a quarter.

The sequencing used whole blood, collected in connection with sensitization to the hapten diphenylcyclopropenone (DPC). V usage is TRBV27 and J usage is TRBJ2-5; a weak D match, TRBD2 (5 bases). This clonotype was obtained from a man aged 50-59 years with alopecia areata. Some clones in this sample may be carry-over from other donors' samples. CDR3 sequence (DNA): TGTGCCAGCAGGGCCCAGACGGGGCAAGAGACCCAGTACTTC. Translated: CASRAQTGQETQYF.